This T cell receptor (beta chain) is drawn from a study of spatial heterogeneity in lung cancer. Overall study: In cases with available follow-up PBMC samples, these were sequenced at a median of about 25 months after resection.

Notes on this clonotype: Its antigen is unidentified.

J gave up 1 base and V 10 bases, and 3 bases lay outside the gene matches. Germline CDR1 is SGHAT and CDR2 is FQNNGV. The CDR3 runs 12 residues. Regarding time point: blood at routine non-recurrence follow-up after resection. Extraction of whole RNA from tumor, nontumor lung or frozen PBMC preceded unsorted sequencing. Notes on the study in general: Tumor TCRs that were ubiquitous and expanded showed up in blood more at resection than follow-up.

The library protocol tagged each TCR cDNA with a unique molecular identifier. TCRdb re-analysed the 5' RACE reads in MiXCR, keeping a single row per CDR3 protein. This table holds about 29,000 distinct CDR3 sequences, roughly 10% found once. The source of this sequence is a female donor with early-stage non-small cell lung cancer. This rearrangement joins TRBV11-2 to TRBJ2-5, with TRBD2 matching over 7 bases. The source was PBMCs, collected at follow-up. The CDR3 DNA follows: TGTGCCACCGGGGGGACCCAAGAGACCCAGTACTTC. It translates to CATGGTQETQYF.